This T cell receptor (beta chain) was sequenced in a study of blood T cell repertoires in COVID-19. In the study overall: T cells, B-cell-depleted T cells, or PBMCs supplied cDNA or gDNA.

The sample holds one count of this clone. The CDR3 covers 14 residues. Trimming pared 9 bases from V and 5 bases from J, leaving 16 bases between. Germline CDR1 is SEHNR and CDR2 is FQNEAQ (reference sequence). Under the authors' procedure: Reference gene primer amplification yielded estimated nucleated cell counts. Data came from immunoSEQ multiplex PCR; TCRdb stores just in-frame clones and leaves some out. That table furnishes V, J and clone size, whereas the DNA furnished D and trimming. The profile shows 60,000 to 70,000 clones, 85% to 90% of them singletons. This receptor was obtained from an elderly woman with active COVID-19. V and J are TRBV7-9 and TRBJ1-4; perhaps TRBD1 as D (6 bases). The sequenced sample consisted of peripheral blood. The chain's CDR3 is CASQRQAGNEKLFF. The CDR3 DNA sequence: TGTGCCAGTCAACGACAGGCCGGAAATGAAAAACTGTTTTTT.